This T cell receptor beta chain originates from a study of CD8+ T cells in alopecia areata. This clone was seen only a few times. Reverse transcription of extracted RNA yielded cDNA, which provided the sequencing template. Repertoires were generated with immunoSEQ multiplex PCR, while TCRdb's copy carries only in-frame clones and drops some. The sample has 200,000 to 250,000 clones, roughly 66% seen once; the top ten hold 0.95% to 1.5%. The junction had 4 bases not matched to a gene; V was cut back by 5 bases and J by 3 bases. The germline CDR1 and CDR2 sequences are SGHAT and FQNNGV. There are 15 residues in the CDR3. The treatment denotes: oral pan-JAK inhibitor, 5-10 mg twice daily.

The rearrangement uses TRBV11-2 and TRBJ2-1, with TRBD2 identical over 10 bases. Source: CD4+ T cells sorted from blood, taken around week 44, from a patient treated with tofacitinib. This TCR derives from a human donor with alopecia areata. The CDR3 DNA reads TGTGCCAGCAGCCCCCGGACTAGCGGCTACAATGAGCAGTTCTTC. This translates into CASSPRTSGYNEQFF.